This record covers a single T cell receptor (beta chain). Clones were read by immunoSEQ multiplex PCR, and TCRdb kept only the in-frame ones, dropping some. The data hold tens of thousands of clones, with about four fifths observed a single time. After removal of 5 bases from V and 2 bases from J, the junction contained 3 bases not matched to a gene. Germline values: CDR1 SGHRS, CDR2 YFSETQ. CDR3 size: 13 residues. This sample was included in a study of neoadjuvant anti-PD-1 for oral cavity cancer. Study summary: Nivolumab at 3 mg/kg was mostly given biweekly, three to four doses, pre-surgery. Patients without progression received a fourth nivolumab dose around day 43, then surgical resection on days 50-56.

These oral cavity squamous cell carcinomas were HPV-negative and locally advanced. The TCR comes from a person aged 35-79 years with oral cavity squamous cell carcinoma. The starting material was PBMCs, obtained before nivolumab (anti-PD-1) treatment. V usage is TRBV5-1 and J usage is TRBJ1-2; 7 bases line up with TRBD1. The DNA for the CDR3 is TGCGCCAGCAGACGGACAGGAAACTATGGCTACACCTTC. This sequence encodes CASRRTGNYGYTF.